The 6 T cell receptor beta chains below come from one sample, sequenced in a study of T cell responses to AZD1222 COVID-19 vaccine. Sequencing was performed with immunoSEQ multiplex PCR; in TCRdb, only in-frame clones are kept and a portion is missing. The sample carries about 160,000 clones, approximately 91% recorded once. The specimen was peripheral blood, collected on day 0 of AZD1222 vaccination. These receptors came from an adult in good health.

The chain employs TRBV11-3 and TRBJ2-2; D remains unclear. From germline, CDR1 is SGHNT and CDR2 YENEEA. Trimming cost V 0 bases and J 0 bases, with 5 bases left between them. This CDR3 is built from 15 residues. The CDR3 DNA reads as TGTGCCAGCAGCTTAGAGGGCACGAACACCGGGGAGCTGTTTTTT. Translation gives CASSLEGTNTGELFF.

J is TRBJ2-7 and V is TRBV6-5, with 9 bases that match TRBD2. The trim removed 5 bases at V and 3 bases at J, leaving 8 bases unmatched. This CDR3 contains 15 residues. Germline V lookup: CDR1 MNHEY, CDR2 SVGAGI. In DNA form, the CDR3 reads TGTGCCAGCAGTCTCGTCGGGACTAGCCTCTACGAGCAGTACTTC. Its translation: CASSLVGTSLYEQYF.

There are a few counts of this clone. The V gene is TRBV30, the J gene TRBJ1-1, with 7 bases identical to TRBD1. Unmatched junction bases numbered 7, after V lost 6 bases and J lost 3 bases. This CDR3 contains 13 residues. Germline V gene lookup returns CDR1 GTSNPN and CDR2 SVGIG (reference sequence). This CDR3 reads CACLTGLDTEAFF. CDR3 coding DNA: TGTGCCTGCCTGACAGGGCTAGACACTGAAGCTTTCTTT.

CDR3 nucleotide sequence: TGTGCCAGCAGCCTAGGACTAGCGGGAGTTTACGAGCAGTACTTC. Translated: CASSLGLAGVYEQYF. This chain links TRBV5-6 with TRBJ2-7, with TRBD2 identical over 13 bases. The length of the CDR3 is 15 residues. Losses at the gene ends were 4 bases for V and 4 bases for J; bases not matched to a gene: 5. The germline gives CDR1 SGHDT, CDR2 YYEEEE.

This clone has just a few counts. CDR3 region: CASSPGIRTGYYEQYF. The CDR3 DNA reads TGCGCCAGCAGCCCCGGAATTCGGACAGGGTACTACGAGCAGTACTTC. The J gene is TRBJ2-7, the V gene TRBV4-3; 8 bases line up with TRBD1. This CDR3 comprises 16 residues. After removal of 4 bases from V and 3 bases from J, the junction contained 11 bases not matched to a gene. Germline V gene sequence: CDR1 LGHNA, CDR2 YSLEER.

V is TRBV2 and J is TRBJ1-2; D is unresolved. CDR1 is SNHLY and CDR2 is FYNNEI in the germline V gene. CDR3 length: 14 residues. The V and J ends lost 0 bases and 5 bases respectively, with 10 bases between them. The CDR3 DNA follows: TGTGCCAGCAGTGAAGCGTCAGGAGAGTATGGCTACACCTTC. Protein: CASSEASGEYGYTF. The full variable domain, its missing parts supplied by reference TRBV2 and TRBJ1-2, is EPEVTQTPSHQVTQMGQEVILRCVPISNHLYFYWYRQILGQKVEFLVSFYNNEISEKSEIFDDQFSVERPDGSNFTLKIRSTKLEDSAMYFCASSEASGEYGYTFGSGTRLTVV.